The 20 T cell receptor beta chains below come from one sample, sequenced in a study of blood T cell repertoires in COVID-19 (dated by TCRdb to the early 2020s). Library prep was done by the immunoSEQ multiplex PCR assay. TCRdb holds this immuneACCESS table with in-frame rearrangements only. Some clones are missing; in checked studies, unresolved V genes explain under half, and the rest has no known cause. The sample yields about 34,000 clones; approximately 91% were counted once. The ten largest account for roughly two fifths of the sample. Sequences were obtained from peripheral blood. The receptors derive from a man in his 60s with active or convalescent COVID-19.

CDR3 bases: TGTGCCAGCAGCCTACAGGGAAACTATGGCTACACCTTC. Translation gives CASSLQGNYGYTF. The rearrangement joins TRBV3-1 (or the pseudogene TRBV3-2) to TRBJ1-2, with D perhaps TRBD1 (6 bases). CDR1 LGHDT and CDR2 YNNKEL come from the germline V gene (reference sequence). Trimming took 4 bases from V and 2 from J, leaving 8 bases between them. This CDR3 region has 13 residues.

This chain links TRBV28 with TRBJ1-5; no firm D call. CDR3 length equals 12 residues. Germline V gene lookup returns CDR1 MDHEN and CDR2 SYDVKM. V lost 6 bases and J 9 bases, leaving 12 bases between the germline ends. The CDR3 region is CASRVLIGPQHF. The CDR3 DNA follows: TGTGCCAGCAGGGTGCTTATCGGGCCCCAGCATTTT.

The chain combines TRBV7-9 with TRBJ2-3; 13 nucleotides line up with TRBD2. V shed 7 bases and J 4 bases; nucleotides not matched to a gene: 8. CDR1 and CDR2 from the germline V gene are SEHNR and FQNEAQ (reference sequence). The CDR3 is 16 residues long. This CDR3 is CASNQPLAGGADTQYF. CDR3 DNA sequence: TGTGCCAGCAACCAACCACTAGCGGGAGGGGCAGATACGCAGTATTTT.

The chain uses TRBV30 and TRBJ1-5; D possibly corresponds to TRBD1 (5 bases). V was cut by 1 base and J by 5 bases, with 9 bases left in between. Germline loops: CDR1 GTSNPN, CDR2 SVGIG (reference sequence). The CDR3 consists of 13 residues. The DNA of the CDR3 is TGTGCCTGGAGTGACAGGTACGATCAGCCCCAGCATTTT. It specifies CAWSDRYDQPQHF.

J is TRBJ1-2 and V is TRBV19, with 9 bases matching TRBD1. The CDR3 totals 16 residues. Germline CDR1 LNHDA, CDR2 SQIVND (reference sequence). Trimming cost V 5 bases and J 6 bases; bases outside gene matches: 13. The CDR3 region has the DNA TGTGCCAGTAGTGTATACTTGGGACAGGGCGAGAATGGCTACACCTTC. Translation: CASSVYLGQGENGYTF.

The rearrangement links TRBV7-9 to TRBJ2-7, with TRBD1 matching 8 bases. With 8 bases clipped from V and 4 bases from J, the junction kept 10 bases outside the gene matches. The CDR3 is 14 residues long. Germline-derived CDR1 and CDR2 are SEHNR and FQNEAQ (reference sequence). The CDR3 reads CASQKGQGAYEQYF. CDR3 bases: TGTGCCAGCCAAAAGGGGCAGGGGGCGTACGAGCAGTACTTC.

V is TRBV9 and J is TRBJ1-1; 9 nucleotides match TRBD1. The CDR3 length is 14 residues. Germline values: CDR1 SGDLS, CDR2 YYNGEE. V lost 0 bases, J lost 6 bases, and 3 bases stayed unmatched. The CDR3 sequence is CASSVEQGASEAFF. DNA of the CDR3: TGTGCCAGCAGCGTAGAACAGGGGGCGTCTGAAGCTTTCTTT.

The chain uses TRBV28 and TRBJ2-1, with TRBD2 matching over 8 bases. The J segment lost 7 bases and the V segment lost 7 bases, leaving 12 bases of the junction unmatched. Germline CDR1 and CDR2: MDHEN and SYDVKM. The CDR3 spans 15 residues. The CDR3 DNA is TGTGCCAGCACCCGGGGGGGGCTAGCGGTAAATGAGCAGTTCTTC. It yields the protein CASTRGGLAVNEQFF.

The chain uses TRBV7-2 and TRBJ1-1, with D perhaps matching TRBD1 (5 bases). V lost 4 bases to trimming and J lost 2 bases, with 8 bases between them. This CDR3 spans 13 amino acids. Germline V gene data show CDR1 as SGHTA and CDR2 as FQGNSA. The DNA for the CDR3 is TGTGCCAGCAGCTCCGACAGTAACACTGAAGCTTTCTTT. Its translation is CASSSDSNTEAFF. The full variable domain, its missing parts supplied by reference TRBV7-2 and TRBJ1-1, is GAGVSQSPSNKVTEKGKDVELRCDPISGHTALYWYRQSLGQGLEFLIYFQGNSAPDKSGLPSDRFSAERTGGSVSTLTIQRTQQEDSAVYLCASSSDSNTEAFFGQGTRLTVV.

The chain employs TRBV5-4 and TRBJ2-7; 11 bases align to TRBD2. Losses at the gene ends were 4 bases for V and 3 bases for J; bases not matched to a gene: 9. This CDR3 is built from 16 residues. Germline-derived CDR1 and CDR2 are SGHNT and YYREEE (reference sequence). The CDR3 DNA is TGTGCCAGCAGCCCCTCACTAGCGGGAGTTAACTACGAGCAGTACTTC. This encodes CASSPSLAGVNYEQYF.

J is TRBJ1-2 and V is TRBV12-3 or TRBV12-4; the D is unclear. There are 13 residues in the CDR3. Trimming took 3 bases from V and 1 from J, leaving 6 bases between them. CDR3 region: CASSLGNNYGYTF. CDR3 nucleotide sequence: TGTGCCAGCAGTTTGGGCAATAACTATGGCTACACCTTC.

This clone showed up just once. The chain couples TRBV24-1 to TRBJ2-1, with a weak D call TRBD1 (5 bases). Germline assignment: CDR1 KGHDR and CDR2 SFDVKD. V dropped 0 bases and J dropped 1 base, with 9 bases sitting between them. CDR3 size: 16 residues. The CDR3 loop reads CATSDLSAGSYNEQFF. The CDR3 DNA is TGTGCCACCAGTGATTTGAGTGCAGGGTCCTACAATGAGCAGTTCTTC.

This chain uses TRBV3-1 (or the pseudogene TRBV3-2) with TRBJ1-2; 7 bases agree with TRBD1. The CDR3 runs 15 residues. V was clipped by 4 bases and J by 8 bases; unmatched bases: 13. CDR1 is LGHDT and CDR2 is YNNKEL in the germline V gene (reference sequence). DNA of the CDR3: TGTGCCAGCAGCCCCCCTTTTAGACAGGGCGACGGCTACACCTTC. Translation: CASSPPFRQGDGYTF.

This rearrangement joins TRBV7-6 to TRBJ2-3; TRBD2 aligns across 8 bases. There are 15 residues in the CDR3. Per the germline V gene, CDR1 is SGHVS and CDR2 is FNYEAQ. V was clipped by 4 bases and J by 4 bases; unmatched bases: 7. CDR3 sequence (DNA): TGTGCCAGCAGCTCCCCCCGGGGGGGGGCAGATACGCAGTATTTT. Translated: CASSSPRGGADTQYF.

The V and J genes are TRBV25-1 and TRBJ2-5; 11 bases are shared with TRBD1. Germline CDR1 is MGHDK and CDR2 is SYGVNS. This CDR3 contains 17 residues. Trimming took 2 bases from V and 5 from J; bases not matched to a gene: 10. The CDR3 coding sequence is TGTGCCAGCAGTGAAAGGTTCGGACAGGGGGCCCGGGAGACCCAGTACTTC. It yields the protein CASSERFGQGARETQYF.

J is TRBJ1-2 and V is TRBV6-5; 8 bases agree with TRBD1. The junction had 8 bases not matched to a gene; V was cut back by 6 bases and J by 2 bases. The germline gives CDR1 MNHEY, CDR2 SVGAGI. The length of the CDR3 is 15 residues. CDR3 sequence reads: CASSLGQGYNYGYTF. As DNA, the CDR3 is TGTGCCAGCAGCCTCGGACAGGGATACAACTATGGCTACACCTTC.

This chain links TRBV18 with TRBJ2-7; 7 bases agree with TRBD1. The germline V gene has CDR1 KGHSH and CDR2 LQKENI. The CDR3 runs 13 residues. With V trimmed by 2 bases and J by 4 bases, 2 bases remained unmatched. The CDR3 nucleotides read TGTGCCAGCTCACCAGACAGGGAATACGAGCAGTACTTC. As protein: CASSPDREYEQYF.

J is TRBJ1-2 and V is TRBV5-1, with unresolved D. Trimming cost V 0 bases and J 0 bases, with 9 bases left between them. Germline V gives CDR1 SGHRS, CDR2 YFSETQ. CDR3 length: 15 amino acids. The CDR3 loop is CASSLEAGANYGYTF. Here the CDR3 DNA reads TGCGCCAGCAGCTTGGAGGCAGGTGCTAACTATGGCTACACCTTC.

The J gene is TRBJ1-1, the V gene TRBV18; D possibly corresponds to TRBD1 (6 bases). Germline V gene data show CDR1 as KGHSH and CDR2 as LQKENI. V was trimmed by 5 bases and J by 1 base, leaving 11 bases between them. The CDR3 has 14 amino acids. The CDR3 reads CASSGRGANTEAFF. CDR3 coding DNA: TGTGCCAGCTCAGGTCGGGGGGCGAACACTGAAGCTTTCTTT.

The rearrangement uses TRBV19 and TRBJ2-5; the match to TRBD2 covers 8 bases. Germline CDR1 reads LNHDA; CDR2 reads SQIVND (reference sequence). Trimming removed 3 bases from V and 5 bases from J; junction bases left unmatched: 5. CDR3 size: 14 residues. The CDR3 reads CASSIGRERETQYF. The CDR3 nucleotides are TGTGCCAGTAGTATCGGGAGGGAGAGGGAGACCCAGTACTTC.